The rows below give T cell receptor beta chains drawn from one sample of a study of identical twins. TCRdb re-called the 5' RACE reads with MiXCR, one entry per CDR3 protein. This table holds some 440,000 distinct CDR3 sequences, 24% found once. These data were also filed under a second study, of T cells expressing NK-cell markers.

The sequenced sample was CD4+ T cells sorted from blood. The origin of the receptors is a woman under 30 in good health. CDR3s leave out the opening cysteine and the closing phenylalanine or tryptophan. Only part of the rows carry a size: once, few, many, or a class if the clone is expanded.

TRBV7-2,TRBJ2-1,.,ASSFDRGEHNEQF
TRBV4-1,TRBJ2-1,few,ASSQDQQGSNEQF
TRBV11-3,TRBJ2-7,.,ASSPVARDPYEQY
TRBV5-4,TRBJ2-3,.,ASSLAGRVADTQY
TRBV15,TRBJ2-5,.,ATSRLLAEGETQY
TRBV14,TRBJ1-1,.,ASSRQGGHLEAF
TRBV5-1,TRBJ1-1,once,ASSLAGGKGTEAF
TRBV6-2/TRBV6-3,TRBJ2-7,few,ASNLWERSSYEQY
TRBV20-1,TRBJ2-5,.,SARDGREVPETQY
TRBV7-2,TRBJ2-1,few,ASSLDRGRNNEQF
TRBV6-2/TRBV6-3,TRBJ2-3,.,ASSYTQRMDTQY
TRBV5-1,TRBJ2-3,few,ASSLEASGSVTDTQY
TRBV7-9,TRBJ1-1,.,ASSLVLGPRRSF
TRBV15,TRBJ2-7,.,ATSKAGGQGAHEQY
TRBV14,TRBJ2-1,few,ASSHHGLAGVVHEQF
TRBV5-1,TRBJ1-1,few,ASSLSPLTEAF
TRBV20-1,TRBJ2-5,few,SANSLADRQETQY
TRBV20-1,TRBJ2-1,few,SASDVLGVYNEQF
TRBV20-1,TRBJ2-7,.,SAIATGGGEQY
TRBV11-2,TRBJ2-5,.,ASSFKGGGETQY
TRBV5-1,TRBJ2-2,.,ASSLEGPHTGELF
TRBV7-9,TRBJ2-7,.,ASGAGGSYEQY
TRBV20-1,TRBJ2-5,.,SAGTSRLLQETQY
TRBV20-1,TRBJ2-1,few,SASPGEAGGRNEQF
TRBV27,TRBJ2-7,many,ASSLYPGPSSYEQY
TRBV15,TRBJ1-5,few,ATSRAHSNQPQH
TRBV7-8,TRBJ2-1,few,ASSSIADDEQF
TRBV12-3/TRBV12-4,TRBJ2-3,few,ASSSREGDTQY
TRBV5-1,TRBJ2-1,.,ASSRGSGHRNEQF
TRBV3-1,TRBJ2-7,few,ASSQDHTGRREQY
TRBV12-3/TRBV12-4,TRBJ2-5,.,ASSPWMKETQY
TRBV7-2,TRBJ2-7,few,ASSSMGSGVTYEQY